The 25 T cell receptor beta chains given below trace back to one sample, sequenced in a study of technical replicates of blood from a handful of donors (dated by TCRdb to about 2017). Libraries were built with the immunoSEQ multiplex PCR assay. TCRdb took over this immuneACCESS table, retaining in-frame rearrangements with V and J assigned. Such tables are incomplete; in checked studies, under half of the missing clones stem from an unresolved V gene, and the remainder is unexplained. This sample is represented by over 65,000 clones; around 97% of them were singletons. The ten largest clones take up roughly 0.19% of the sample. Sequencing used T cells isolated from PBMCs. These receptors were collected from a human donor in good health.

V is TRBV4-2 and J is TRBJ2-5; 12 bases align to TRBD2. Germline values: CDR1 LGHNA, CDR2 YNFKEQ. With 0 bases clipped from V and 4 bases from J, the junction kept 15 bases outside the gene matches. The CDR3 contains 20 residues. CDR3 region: CASSQDPLASGGAEVETQYF. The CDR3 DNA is TGTGCCAGCAGCCAAGACCCTTTGGCTAGCGGGGGGGCCGAGGTAGAGACCCAGTACTTC.

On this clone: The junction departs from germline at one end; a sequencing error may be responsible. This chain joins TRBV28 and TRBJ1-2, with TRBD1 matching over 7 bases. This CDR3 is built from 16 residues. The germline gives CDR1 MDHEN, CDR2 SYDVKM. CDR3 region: CASSQTRTGPNYGYTF. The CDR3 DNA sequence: TGTGCCAGCAGCCAGACCAGGACAGGTCCTAATTATGGCTACACCTTC.

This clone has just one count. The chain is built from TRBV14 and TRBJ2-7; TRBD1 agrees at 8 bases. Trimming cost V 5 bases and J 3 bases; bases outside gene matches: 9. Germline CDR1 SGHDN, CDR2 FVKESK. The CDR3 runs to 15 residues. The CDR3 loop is CASSDRTGSLYEQYF. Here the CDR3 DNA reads TGTGCCAGCAGCGACCGGACAGGGTCCCTCTACGAGCAGTACTTC.

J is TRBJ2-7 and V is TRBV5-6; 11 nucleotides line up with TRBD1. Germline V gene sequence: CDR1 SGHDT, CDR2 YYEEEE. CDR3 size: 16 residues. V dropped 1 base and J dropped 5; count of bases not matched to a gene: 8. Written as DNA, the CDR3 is TGTGCCAGCAGCTTGTATTCGGGACAGGGGGTCCACGAGCAGTACTTC. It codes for CASSLYSGQGVHEQYF.

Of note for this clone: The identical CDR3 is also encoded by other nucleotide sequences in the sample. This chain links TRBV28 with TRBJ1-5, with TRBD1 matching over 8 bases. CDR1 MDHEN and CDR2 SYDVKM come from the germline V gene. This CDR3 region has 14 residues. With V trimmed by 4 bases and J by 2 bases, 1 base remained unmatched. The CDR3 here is CASSSGQGNQPQHF. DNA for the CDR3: TGTGCCAGCAGTTCGGGACAGGGCAATCAGCCCCAGCATTTT.

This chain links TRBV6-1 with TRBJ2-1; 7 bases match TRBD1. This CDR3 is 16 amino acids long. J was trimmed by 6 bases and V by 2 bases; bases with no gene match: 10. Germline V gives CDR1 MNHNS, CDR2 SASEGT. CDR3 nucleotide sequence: TGTGCCAGCAGTGAAAGGCGTATTACAGGGGTCAATGAGCAGTTCTTC. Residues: CASSERRITGVNEQFF.

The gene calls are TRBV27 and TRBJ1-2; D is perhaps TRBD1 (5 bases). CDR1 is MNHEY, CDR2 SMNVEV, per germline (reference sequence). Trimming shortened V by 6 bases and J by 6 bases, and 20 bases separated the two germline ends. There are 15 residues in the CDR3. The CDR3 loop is CASRPNNRFGNGYTF. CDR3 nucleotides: TGTGCCAGCAGGCCTAACAACAGGTTTGGGAATGGCTACACCTTC.

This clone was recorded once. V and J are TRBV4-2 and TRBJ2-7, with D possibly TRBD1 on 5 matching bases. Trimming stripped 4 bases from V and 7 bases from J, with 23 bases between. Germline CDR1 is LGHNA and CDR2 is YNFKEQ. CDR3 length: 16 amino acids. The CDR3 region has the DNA TGTGCCAGCAGCCTCAGTCAGGGAAACCTTTTGGGGGAGCAGTACTTC. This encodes CASSLSQGNLLGEQYF.

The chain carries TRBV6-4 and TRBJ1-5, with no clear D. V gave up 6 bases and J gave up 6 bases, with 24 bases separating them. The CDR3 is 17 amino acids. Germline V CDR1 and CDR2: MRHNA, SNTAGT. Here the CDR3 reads CASRANLTRVSSQPQHF. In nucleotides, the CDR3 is TGTGCCAGCAGGGCGAACCTGACGAGGGTGAGTAGTCAGCCCCAGCATTTT.

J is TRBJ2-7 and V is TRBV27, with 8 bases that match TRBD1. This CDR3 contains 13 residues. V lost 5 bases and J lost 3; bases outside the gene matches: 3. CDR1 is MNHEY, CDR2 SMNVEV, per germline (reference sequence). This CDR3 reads CASSPGQGYEQYF. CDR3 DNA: TGTGCCAGCAGTCCCGGACAGGGCTACGAGCAGTACTTC.

CDR3: CASSPRDSEKLFF. The CDR3 DNA reads TGTGCCAGCAGCCCCCGGGACTCCGAAAAACTGTTTTTT. The chain combines TRBV11-3 with TRBJ1-4, with D maybe TRBD1 (5 bases). V lost 5 bases and J 8 bases, leaving 12 bases between the germline ends. This CDR3 has 13 amino acids. Germline assignment: CDR1 SGHNT and CDR2 YENEEA.

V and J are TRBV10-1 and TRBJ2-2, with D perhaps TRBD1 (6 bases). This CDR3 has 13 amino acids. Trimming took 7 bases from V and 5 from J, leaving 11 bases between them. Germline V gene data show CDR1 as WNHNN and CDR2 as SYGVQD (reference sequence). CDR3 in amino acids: CASKKDRTGELFF. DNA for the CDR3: TGCGCCAGCAAGAAAGACAGGACCGGGGAGCTGTTTTTT.

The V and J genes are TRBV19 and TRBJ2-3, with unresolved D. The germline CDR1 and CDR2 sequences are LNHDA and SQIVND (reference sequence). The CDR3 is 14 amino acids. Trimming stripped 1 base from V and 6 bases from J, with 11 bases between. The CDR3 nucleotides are TGTGCCAGTAGTATAGTGAACTCTAGGGATACGCAGTATTTT. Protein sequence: CASSIVNSRDTQYF.

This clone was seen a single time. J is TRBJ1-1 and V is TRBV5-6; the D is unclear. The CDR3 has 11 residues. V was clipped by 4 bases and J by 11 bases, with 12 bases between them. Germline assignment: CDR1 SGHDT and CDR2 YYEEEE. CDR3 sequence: CASSGSLEAFF. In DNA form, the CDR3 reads TGTGCCAGCAGCGGGTCCCTAGAGGCTTTCTTT.

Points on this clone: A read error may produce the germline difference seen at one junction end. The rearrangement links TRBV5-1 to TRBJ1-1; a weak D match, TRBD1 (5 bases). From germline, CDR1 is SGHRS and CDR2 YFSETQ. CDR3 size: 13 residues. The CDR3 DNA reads TGCGCCAGCACCTTGCAGGGGAACACTGAAGCTTTCTTT. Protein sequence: CASTLQGNTEAFF.

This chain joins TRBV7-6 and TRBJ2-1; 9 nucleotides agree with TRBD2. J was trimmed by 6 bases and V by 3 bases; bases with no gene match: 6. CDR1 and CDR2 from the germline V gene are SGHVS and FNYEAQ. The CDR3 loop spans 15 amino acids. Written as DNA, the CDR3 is TGTGCCAGCAGCTTGGGGGGACTAGCAGGCAATGAGCAGTTCTTC. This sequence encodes CASSLGGLAGNEQFF.

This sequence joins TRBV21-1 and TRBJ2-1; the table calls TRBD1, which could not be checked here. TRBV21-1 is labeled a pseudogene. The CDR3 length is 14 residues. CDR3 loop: CASHGTGDYNEQFF. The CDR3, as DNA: TGTGCCAGCCATGGGACAGGGGACTACAATGAGCAGTTCTTC.

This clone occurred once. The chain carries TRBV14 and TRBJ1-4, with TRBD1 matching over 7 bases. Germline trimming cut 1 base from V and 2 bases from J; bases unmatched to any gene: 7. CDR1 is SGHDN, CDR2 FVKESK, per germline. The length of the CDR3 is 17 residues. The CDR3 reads CASSQAGGTVTNEKLFF. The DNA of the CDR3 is TGTGCCAGCAGCCAAGCCGGAGGGACAGTCACTAATGAAAAACTGTTTTTT.

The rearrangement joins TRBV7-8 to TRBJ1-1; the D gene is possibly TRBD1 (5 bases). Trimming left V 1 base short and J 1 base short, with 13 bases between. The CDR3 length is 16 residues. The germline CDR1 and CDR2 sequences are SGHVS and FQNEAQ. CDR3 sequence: CASSLVGGVGNTEAFF. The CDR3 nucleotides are TGTGCCAGCAGCTTAGTGGGGGGGGTAGGGAACACTGAAGCTTTCTTT.

CDR3 bases: TGTGCCAGCAGCTCGGTAGTAGCGGGACCCACAGATACGCAGTATTTT. As protein: CASSSVVAGPTDTQYF. The chain carries TRBV27 and TRBJ2-3; 8 bases are shared with TRBD2. Looked up from germline, CDR1 is MNHEY and CDR2 is SMNVEV (reference sequence). V lost 6 bases and J lost 2; bases outside the gene matches: 10. The CDR3 runs 16 residues.

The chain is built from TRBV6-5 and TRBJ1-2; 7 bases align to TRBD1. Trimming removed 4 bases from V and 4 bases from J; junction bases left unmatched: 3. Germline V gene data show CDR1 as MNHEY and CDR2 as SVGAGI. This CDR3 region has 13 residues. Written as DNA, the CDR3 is TGTGCCAGCAGTTTCGACAGGGCCTATGGCTACACCTTC. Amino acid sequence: CASSFDRAYGYTF.

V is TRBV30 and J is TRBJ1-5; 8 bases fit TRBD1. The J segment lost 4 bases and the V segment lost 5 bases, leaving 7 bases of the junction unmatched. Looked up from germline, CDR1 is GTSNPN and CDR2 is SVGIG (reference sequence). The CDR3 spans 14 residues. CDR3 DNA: TGTGCCTGGGCCGGACAGGGCCAAAATCAGCCCCAGCATTTT. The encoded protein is CAWAGQGQNQPQHF. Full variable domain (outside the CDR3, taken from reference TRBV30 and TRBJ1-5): SQTIHQWPATLVQPVGSPLSLECTVEGTSNPNLYWYRQAAGRGLQLLFYSVGIGQISSEVPQNLSASRPQDRQFILSSKKLLLSDSGFYLCAWAGQGQNQPQHFGDGTRLSIL.

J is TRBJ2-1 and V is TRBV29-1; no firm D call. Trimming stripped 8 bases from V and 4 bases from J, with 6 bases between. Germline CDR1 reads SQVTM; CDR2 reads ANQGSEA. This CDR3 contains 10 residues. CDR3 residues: CSYEYNEQFF. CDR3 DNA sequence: TGCAGCTATGAGTACAATGAGCAGTTCTTC.

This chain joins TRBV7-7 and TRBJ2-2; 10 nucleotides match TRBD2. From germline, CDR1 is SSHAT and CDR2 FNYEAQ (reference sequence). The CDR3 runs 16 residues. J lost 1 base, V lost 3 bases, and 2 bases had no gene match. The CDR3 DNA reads TGTGCCAGCAGCTTCTTAGCGGGAGGGAACACCGGGGAGCTGTTTTTT. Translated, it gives CASSFLAGGNTGELFF. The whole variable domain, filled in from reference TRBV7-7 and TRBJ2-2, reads GAGVSQSPRYKVTKRGQDVTLRCDPISSHATLYWYQQALGQGPEFLTYFNYEAQPDKSGLPSDRFSAERPEGSISTLTIQRTEQRDSAMYRCASSFLAGGNTGELFFGEGSRLTVL.

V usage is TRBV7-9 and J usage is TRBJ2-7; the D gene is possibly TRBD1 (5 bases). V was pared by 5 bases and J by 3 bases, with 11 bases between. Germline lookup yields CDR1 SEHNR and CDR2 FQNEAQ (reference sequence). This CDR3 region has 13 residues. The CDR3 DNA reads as TGTGCCAGCAGCCCGAAAGACAGCTACGAGCAGTACTTC. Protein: CASSPKDSYEQYF.